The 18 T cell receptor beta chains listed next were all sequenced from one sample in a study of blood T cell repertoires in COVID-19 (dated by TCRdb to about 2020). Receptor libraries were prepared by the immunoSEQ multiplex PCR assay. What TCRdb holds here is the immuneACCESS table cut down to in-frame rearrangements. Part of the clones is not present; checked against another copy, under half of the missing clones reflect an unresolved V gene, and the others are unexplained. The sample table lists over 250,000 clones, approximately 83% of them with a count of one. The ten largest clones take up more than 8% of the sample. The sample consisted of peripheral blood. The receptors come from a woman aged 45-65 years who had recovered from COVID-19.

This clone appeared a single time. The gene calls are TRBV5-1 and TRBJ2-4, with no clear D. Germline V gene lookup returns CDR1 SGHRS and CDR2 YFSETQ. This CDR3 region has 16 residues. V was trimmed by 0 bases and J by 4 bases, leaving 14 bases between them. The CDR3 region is CASSLDQRDQKNIQYF. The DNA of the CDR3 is TGCGCCAGCAGCTTGGATCAGCGAGACCAAAAAAACATTCAGTACTTC.

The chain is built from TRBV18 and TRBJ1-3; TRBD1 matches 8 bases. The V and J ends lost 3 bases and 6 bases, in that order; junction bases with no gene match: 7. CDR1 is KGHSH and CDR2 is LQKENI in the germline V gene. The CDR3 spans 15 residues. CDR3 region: CASSPQQGGQNTIYF. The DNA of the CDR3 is TGTGCCAGCTCACCCCAACAGGGGGGTCAAAACACCATATATTTT.

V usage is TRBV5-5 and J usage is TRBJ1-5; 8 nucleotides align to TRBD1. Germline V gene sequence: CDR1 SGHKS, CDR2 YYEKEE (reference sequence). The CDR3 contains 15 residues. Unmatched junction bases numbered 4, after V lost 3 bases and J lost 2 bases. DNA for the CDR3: TGTGCCAGCAGCTCGACGACAGGGGGCAATCAGCCCCAGCATTTT. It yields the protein CASSSTTGGNQPQHF.

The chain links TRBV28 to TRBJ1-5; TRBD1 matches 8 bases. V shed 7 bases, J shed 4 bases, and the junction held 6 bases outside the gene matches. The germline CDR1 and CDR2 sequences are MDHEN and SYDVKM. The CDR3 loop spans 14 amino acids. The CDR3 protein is CASTPGQGNQPQHF. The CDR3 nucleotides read TGTGCCAGCACCCCTGGACAGGGAAATCAGCCCCAGCATTTT.

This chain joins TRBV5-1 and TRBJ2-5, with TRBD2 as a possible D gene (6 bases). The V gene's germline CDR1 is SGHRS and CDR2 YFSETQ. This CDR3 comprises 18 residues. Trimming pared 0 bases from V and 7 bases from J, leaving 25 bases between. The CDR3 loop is CASSLGIPGVGSRGTQYF. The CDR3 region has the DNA TGCGCCAGCAGCTTGGGAATACCGGGGGTTGGTAGTCGGGGGACCCAGTACTTC.

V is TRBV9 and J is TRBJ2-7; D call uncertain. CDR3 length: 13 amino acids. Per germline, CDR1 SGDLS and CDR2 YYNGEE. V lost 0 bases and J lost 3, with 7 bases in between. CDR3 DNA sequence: TGTGCCAGCAGCGTAGCTAACCACTACGAGCAGTACTTC. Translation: CASSVANHYEQYF.

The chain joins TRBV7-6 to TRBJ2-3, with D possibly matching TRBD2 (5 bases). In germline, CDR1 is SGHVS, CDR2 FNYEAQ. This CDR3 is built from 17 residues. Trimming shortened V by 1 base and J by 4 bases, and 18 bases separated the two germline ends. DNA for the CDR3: TGTGCCAGCAGCTTAGTAAGGTCTAGCAGCGGTGCAGATACGCAGTATTTT. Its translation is CASSLVRSSSGADTQYF. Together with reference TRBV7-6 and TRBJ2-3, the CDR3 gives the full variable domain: GAGVSQSPRYKVTKRGQDVALRCDPISGHVSLYWYRQALGQGPEFLTYFNYEAQQDKSGLPNDRFSAERPEGSISTLTIQRTEQRDSAMYRCASSLVRSSSGADTQYFGPGTRLTVL.

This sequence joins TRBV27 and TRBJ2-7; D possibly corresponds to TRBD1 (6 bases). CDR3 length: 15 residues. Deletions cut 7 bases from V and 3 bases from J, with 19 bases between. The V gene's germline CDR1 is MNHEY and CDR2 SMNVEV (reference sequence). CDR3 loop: CASKPDQGQGYEQYF. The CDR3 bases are TGTGCCAGCAAGCCCGATCAGGGGCAAGGCTACGAGCAGTACTTC.

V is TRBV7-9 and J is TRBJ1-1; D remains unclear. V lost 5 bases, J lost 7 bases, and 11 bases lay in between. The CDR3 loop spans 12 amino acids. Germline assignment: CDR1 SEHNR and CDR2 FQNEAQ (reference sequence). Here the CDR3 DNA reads TGTGCCAGCAGCCCCGGACGGGGTGAAGCTTTCTTT. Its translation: CASSPGRGEAFF.

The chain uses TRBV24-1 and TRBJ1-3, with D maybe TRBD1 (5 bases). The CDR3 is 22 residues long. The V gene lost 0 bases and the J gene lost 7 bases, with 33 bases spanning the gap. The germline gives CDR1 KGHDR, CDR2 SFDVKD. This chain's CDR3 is CATSDLHQGQGTKEEGGNTIYF. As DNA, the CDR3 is TGTGCCACCAGTGATTTGCATCAAGGGCAGGGAACTAAGGAGGAGGGAGGGAACACCATATATTTT.

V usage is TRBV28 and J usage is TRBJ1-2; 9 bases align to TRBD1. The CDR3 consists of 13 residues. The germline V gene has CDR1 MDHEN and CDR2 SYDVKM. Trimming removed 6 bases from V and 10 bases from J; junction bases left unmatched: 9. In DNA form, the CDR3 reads TGTGCCAGCAGAGATACAGGGGGCTCTGTCTACACCTTC. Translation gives CASRDTGGSVYTF.

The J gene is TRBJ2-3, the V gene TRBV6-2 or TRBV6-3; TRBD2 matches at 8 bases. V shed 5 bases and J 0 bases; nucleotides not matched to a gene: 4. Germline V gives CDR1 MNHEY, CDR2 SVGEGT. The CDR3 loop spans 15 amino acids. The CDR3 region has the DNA TGTGCCAGCAGTGCCAGCGGGGGTAGCACAGATACGCAGTATTTT. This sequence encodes CASSASGGSTDTQYF.

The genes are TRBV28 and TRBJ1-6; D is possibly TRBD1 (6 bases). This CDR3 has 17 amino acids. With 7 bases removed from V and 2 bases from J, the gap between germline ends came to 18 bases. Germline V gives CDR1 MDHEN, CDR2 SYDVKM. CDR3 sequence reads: CASTLSGGTTYNSPLHF. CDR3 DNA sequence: TGTGCCAGCACCCTTTCGGGGGGGACAACCTATAATTCACCCCTCCACTTT.

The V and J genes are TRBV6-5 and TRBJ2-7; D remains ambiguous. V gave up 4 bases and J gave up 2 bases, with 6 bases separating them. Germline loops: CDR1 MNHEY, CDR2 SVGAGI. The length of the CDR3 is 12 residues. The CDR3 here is CASSLSAYEQYF. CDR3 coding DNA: TGTGCCAGCAGTTTGAGCGCCTACGAGCAGTACTTC.

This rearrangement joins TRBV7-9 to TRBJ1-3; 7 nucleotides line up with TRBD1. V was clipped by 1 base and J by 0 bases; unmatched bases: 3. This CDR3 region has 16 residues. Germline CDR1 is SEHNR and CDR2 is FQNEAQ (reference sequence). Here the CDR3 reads CASSLVGQLSGNTIYF. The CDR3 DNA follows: TGTGCCAGCAGCTTAGTGGGACAGCTCTCTGGAAACACCATATATTTT.

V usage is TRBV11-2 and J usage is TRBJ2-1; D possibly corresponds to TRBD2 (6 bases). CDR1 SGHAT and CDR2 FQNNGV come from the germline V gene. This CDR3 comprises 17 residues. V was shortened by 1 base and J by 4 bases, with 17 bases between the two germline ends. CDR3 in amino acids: CASSLVFSGSGYNEQFF. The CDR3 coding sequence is TGTGCCAGCAGCTTAGTTTTTTCCGGGAGCGGTTACAATGAGCAGTTCTTC.

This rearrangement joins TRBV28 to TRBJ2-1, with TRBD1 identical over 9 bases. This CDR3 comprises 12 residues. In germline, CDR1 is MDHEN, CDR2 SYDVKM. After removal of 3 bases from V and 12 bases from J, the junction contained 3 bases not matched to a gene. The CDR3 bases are TGTGCCAGCAGTTTCCACAGGGGGCCGCAGTTCTTC. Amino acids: CASSFHRGPQFF.

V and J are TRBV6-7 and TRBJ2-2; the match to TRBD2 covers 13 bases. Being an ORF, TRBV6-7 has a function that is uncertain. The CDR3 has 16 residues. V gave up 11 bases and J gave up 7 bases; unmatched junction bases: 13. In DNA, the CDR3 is TGTGCCGCCGAATACGGACTAGCGGGAGCCATCGGGGAGCTGTTTTTT. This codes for CAAEYGLAGAIGELFF.